Here is one TCR beta chain with its context. The repertoire was sequenced with immunoSEQ multiplex PCR; TCRdb's copy has only in-frame clones and lacks some. Here the sample spans over 85,000 clones, approximately 81% being singletons. This sample is drawn from a study of blood T cell repertoires in COVID-19. The CDR3 runs 15 residues. J gave up 8 bases and V 3 bases, and 9 bases lay outside the gene matches. Germline V gives CDR1 LNHDA, CDR2 SQIVND (reference sequence). The receptor was derived from a man older than 75 with acute or convalescent COVID-19. Material: peripheral blood. The chain carries TRBV19 and TRBJ1-1; the match to TRBD1 covers 10 bases. This CDR3 reads CASSIQTGGLVEAFF. The CDR3 DNA follows: TGTGCCAGTAGTATTCAGACAGGGGGCCTTGTAGAAGCTTTCTTT. The whole variable domain, filled in from reference TRBV19 and TRBJ1-1, reads DGGITQSPKYLFRKEGQNVTLSCEQNLNHDAMYWYRQDPGQGLRLIYYSQIVNDFQKGDIAEGYSVSREKKESFPLTVTSAQKNPTAFYLCASSIQTGGLVEAFFGQGTRLTVV.